This TCR beta chain was retrieved from a study of long-term antiretroviral therapy in people with HIV. Overall study results and limits: HIV repertoires spanned narrower CDR3 length ranges than controls. The study collected no data on ART adherence, viral resistance or therapy changes.

With regard to this clone: Its antigen is currently unknown.

V trimming: 4 bases; J trimming: 0 bases; junction bases outside the gene matches: 5. CDR3 length: 16 residues. The germline CDR1 and CDR2 sequences are SGHDT and YYEEEE. immunoSEQ v3.0 was run at survey level. In sequencing, roughly 40,000-50,000 T-cell genomes per sample were targeted. Using immunoSEQ multiplex PCR, the repertoire was profiled, and TCRdb retains in-frame clones only, with some absent. The table lists 20,000 to 25,000 clones, roughly 84% of them singletons. The chain uses TRBV5-6 and TRBJ1-5, with 9 bases matching TRBD1. The sequence was obtained from a man in his late teens or twenties with HIV. The material sequenced was unsorted PBMCs, taken 0.2 years before starting antiretroviral therapy. This CDR3 is CASSKTGGTSNQPQHF. The CDR3 coding sequence is TGTGCCAGCAGCAAGACAGGGGGGACTAGCAATCAGCCCCAGCATTTT.